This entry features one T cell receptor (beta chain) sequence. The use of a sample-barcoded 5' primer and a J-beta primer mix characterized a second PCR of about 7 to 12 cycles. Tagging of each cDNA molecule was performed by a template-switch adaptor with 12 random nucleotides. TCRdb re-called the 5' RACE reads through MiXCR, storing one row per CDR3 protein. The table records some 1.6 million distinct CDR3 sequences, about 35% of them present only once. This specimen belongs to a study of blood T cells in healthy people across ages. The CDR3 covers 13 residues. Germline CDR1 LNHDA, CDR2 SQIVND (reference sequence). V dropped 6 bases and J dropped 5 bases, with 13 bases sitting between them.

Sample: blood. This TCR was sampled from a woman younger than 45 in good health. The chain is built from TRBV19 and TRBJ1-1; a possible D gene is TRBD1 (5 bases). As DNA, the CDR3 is TGTGCCAGTAGGCACGGGGGAGTAACTGAAGCTTTCTTT. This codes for CASRHGGVTEAFF.